The 23 T cell receptor beta chains given below trace back to one sample, sequenced in a study of cytomegalovirus exposure and HLA in healthy donors. The PCR used 60 Vbeta and 13 Jbeta primers. Profiled with immunoSEQ multiplex PCR; TCRdb holds only in-frame clones, not every one. The sample has 130,000 to 150,000 clones; roughly 87% are singletons. Material: PBMCs. The origin of the receptors is a man younger than 45 in good health and CMV-seropositive.

The rearrangement uses TRBV7-8 and TRBJ1-4; tentative D call: TRBD1 (5 bases). V was cut by 5 bases and J by 8 bases, with 21 bases left in between. Looked up from germline, CDR1 is SGHVS and CDR2 is FQNEAQ. CDR3 length equals 16 residues. The CDR3 is CASSIYQGTSTEKLFF. DNA of the CDR3: TGTGCCAGCAGCATTTACCAGGGCACCAGTACGGAAAAACTGTTTTTT.

The chain couples TRBV19 to TRBJ2-7; 12 nucleotides line up with TRBD2. The CDR3 extends over 16 amino acids. CDR1 is LNHDA, CDR2 SQIVND, per germline (reference sequence). Trimming took 5 bases from V and 4 from J; bases not matched to a gene: 9. The CDR3 loop reads CASSAITGTSGYEQYF. In nucleotides, the CDR3 is TGTGCCAGTAGTGCTATAACCGGGACTAGCGGGTACGAGCAGTACTTC.

This chain links TRBV7-8 with TRBJ2-5; D gene ambiguous. CDR1 and CDR2 (germline): SGHVS, FQNEAQ. V lost 1 base and J lost 0, with 9 bases in between. The length of the CDR3 is 15 residues. Written as DNA, the CDR3 is TGTGCCAGCAGCTTAGGCGCCTCCTACCAAGAGACCCAGTACTTC. Protein sequence: CASSLGASYQETQYF.

This chain uses TRBV7-9 with TRBJ1-1; D is undetermined. The germline V and J ends were trimmed by 0 bases and 5 bases, with 7 bases remaining between them. This CDR3 region has 13 residues. Germline CDR1 reads SEHNR; CDR2 reads FQNEAQ (reference sequence). CDR3 bases: TGTGCCAGCAGCTTAGCGGACTGGACTGAAGCTTTCTTT. Protein product: CASSLADWTEAFF.

The rearrangement links TRBV10-3 to TRBJ2-1, with 9 bases identical to TRBD1. The CDR3 runs to 14 residues. CDR1 and CDR2 from the germline V gene are ENHRY and SYGVKD. V gave up 4 bases and J gave up 6 bases; unmatched junction bases: 4. The CDR3 bases are TGTGCCATCAGTGTCGGACAGGGGAGCAATGAGCAGTTCTTC. Its protein is CAISVGQGSNEQFF.

V usage is TRBV29-1 and J usage is TRBJ2-3, with 9 bases aligning to TRBD1. Germline-derived CDR1 and CDR2 are SQVTM and ANQGSEA. This CDR3 has 14 residues. Trimming took 6 bases from V and 0 from J; bases not matched to a gene: 4. CDR3 nucleotide sequence: TGCAGCGTAGACAGGGGGAGTAGCACAGATACGCAGTATTTT. Its protein is CSVDRGSSTDTQYF.

This chain links TRBV25-1 with TRBJ2-3; D gene unclear. In germline, CDR1 is MGHDK, CDR2 SYGVNS. Trimming removed 4 bases from V and 0 bases from J, with 17 bases in between. This CDR3 is built from 17 residues. The CDR3 loop reads CASSVSSTEISTDTQYF. The CDR3 nucleotides read TGTGCCAGCAGTGTGTCTTCGACGGAGATAAGCACAGATACGCAGTATTTT. Complete variable domain (other parts from reference TRBV25-1 and TRBJ2-3): EADIYQTPRYLVIGTGKKITLECSQTMGHDKMYWYQQDPGMELHLIHYSYGVNSTEKGDLSSESTVSRIRTEHFPLTLESARPSHTSQYLCASSVSSTEISTDTQYFGPGTRLTVL.

In its sample, this clone was seen a few times. The rearrangement joins TRBV6-1 to TRBJ2-7, with 9 bases fitting TRBD2. The germline gives CDR1 MNHNS, CDR2 SASEGT. J gave up 3 bases and V 1 base, and 4 bases lay outside the gene matches. The CDR3 totals 15 residues. The CDR3 nucleotides read TGTGCCAGCAGTGAAGAAGCGGGAGGTGTCTACGAGCAGTACTTC. Its translation: CASSEEAGGVYEQYF.

This clone has only one observation. The V and J genes are TRBV27 and TRBJ1-5, with 9 bases that match TRBD1. After removal of 5 bases from V and 5 bases from J, the junction contained 10 bases not matched to a gene. Germline CDR1 reads MNHEY; CDR2 reads SMNVEV (reference sequence). The CDR3 runs to 16 residues. The CDR3 sequence: CASSTLSRTGDQPQHF. CDR3 coding DNA: TGTGCCAGCAGTACGCTAAGTAGGACAGGGGATCAGCCCCAGCATTTT.

The chain combines TRBV7-6 with TRBJ2-5, with TRBD1 identical over 8 bases. The last part of the DNA fits TRBJ2-7 better; the J call may be wrong. The CDR3 length is 15 residues. Germline-derived CDR1 and CDR2 are SGHVS and FNYEAQ. CDR3 residues: CASSLYGQGPYEQYF. The CDR3 DNA reads as TGTGCCAGCAGCTTATACGGACAGGGCCCCTACGAGCAGTACTTC.

V is TRBV30 and J is TRBJ1-1; D gene unclear. Trimming shortened V by 1 base and J by 5 bases, and 5 bases separated the two germline ends. This CDR3 contains 11 residues. Germline V CDR1 and CDR2: GTSNPN, SVGIG (reference sequence). CDR3 sequence reads: CAWSDLTEAFF. CDR3 in DNA: TGTGCCTGGAGTGATCTGACTGAAGCTTTCTTT.

This clone was detected only a few times. The chain recombines TRBV30 with TRBJ2-7; 8 positions agree with TRBD2. V was pared by 3 bases and J by 7 bases, with 11 bases of the junction left unmatched. Germline assignment: CDR1 GTSNPN and CDR2 SVGIG (reference sequence). The CDR3 is made up of 14 amino acids. In DNA, the CDR3 is TGTGCCTGGAGGGGACTAGGGCATGCGGGGGAGCAGTACTTC. As protein: CAWRGLGHAGEQYF.

The chain has TRBV7-2 and TRBJ1-3; perhaps TRBD1 as D (6 bases). CDR3 size: 15 residues. V lost 5 bases and J lost 0, with 11 bases in between. Germline CDR1 is SGHTA and CDR2 is FQGNSA. The chain's CDR3 is CASSIDRFSGNTIYF. CDR3 coding DNA: TGTGCCAGCAGCATAGACAGGTTCTCTGGAAACACCATATATTTT.

The chain has TRBV19 and TRBJ2-7; D call uncertain. The CDR3 contains 13 residues. The germline CDR1 and CDR2 sequences are LNHDA and SQIVND (reference sequence). Between the trimmed V and J ends, which lost 5 bases and 1 base, there was a span of 9 bases. CDR3 residues: CASSPRASYEQYF. Here the CDR3 DNA reads TGTGCCAGTAGTCCCCGAGCTTCCTACGAGCAGTACTTC.

This clone was seen once. The chain employs TRBV4-2 and TRBJ2-5; TRBD1 is a possible D gene (6 bases). This CDR3 has 13 residues. CDR1 and CDR2 (germline): LGHNA, YNFKEQ. V lost 4 bases, J lost 6 bases, and 12 bases lay in between. This chain's CDR3 is CASSLRGGQTQYF. The CDR3 DNA sequence: TGTGCCAGCAGCCTCAGGGGTGGGCAGACCCAGTACTTC.

The CDR3 bases are TGTGCCAGCAGTTTAAGGGGCCCCACTGAAGCTTTCTTT. Protein sequence: CASSLRGPTEAFF. The rearrangement links TRBV27 to TRBJ1-1, with TRBD1 as a possible D gene (5 bases). CDR1 and CDR2 (germline): MNHEY, SMNVEV (reference sequence). CDR3 length: 13 residues. Trimming stripped 2 bases from V and 4 bases from J, with 8 bases between.

This chain links TRBV7-8 with TRBJ2-1, with D unresolved. Germline V CDR1 and CDR2: SGHVS, FQNEAQ. The ends were cut back, 3 bases at V and 9 bases at J, with 6 bases in the middle. The CDR3 totals 11 residues. The CDR3 sequence: CASSFLSEQFF. CDR3 DNA sequence: TGTGCCAGCAGCTTCCTAAGTGAGCAGTTCTTC. Drawing the rest from reference TRBV7-8 and TRBJ2-1, the complete variable domain is GAGVSQSPRYKVAKRGQDVALRCDPISGHVSLFWYQQALGQGPEFLTYFQNEAQLDKSGLPSDRFFAERPEGSVSTLKIQRTQQEDSAVYLCASSFLSEQFFGPGTRLTVL.

Remarks on this clone: In the same sample, other DNA sequences code for this CDR3. The chain combines TRBV7-9 with TRBJ1-1; 8 bases match TRBD1. Germline values: CDR1 SEHNR, CDR2 FQNEAQ (reference sequence). The V gene end was trimmed by 6 bases and the J gene end by 3 bases; junction bases not matched to a gene: 3. CDR3 length: 13 amino acids. CDR3 nucleotide sequence: TGTGCCAGCAGTCCACAGGGGGACACTGAAGCTTTCTTT. Translation: CASSPQGDTEAFF.

The chain has TRBV9 and TRBJ2-5; D is possibly TRBD1 (6 bases). The CDR3 runs to 14 residues. Germline CDR1 and CDR2: SGDLS and YYNGEE. V lost 3 bases and J lost 2, with 11 bases in between. CDR3 DNA: TGTGCCAGCAGCGAGGGGACATGGCAAGAGACCCAGTACTTC. Translating gives CASSEGTWQETQYF.

The CDR3 bases are TGTGCCAGCAGTGAGTCCCCCCAGACAGGGGCTGGAAACACCATATATTTT. Its translation is CASSESPQTGAGNTIYF. The rearrangement uses TRBV2 and TRBJ1-3; 8 positions match TRBD1. V lost 3 bases, J lost 2 bases, and 9 bases stayed unmatched. Germline V gives CDR1 SNHLY, CDR2 FYNNEI. This CDR3 is built from 17 residues.

The rearrangement joins TRBV13 to TRBJ1-1, with D maybe TRBD1 (6 bases). CDR1 and CDR2 (germline): PRHDT, FYEKMQ (reference sequence). The length of the CDR3 is 15 residues. V dropped 3 bases and J dropped 1 base, with 12 bases sitting between them. This CDR3 reads CASSFRGLGNTEAFF. Written as DNA, the CDR3 is TGTGCCAGCAGCTTCAGGGGCCTCGGGAACACTGAAGCTTTCTTT.

J is TRBJ1-1 and V is TRBV11-1; 7 nucleotides align to TRBD1. The germline V gene encodes CDR1 SGHAT and CDR2 FQDESV (reference sequence). Trimming removed 5 bases from V and 5 bases from J; junction bases left unmatched: 8. The CDR3 totals 14 residues. CDR3 region: CASSPDRMGTEAFF. The CDR3 DNA reads TGTGCCAGCAGCCCGGACAGGATGGGGACTGAAGCTTTCTTT.

CDR3 coding DNA: TGTGCCAGCACCTTAGTGATAGACTATGGCTACACCTTC. Translation: CASTLVIDYGYTF. The chain joins TRBV28 to TRBJ1-2; D call uncertain. The CDR3 runs to 13 residues. CDR1 and CDR2 (germline): MDHEN, SYDVKM. Trimming took 7 bases from V and 3 from J, leaving 12 bases between them.